Presented here are 21 T cell receptor beta chains from one specimen sequenced in a study of blood T cell repertoires in COVID-19. The table came from immunoSEQ multiplex PCR; TCRdb's copy has only in-frame clones and leaves some out. The sample has some 96,000 clones, 80% seen once. Sequenced material: peripheral blood. Source of these receptors: a woman in her seventies with acute or convalescent COVID-19.

J is TRBJ1-2 and V is TRBV30, with TRBD1 matching 9 bases. In germline, CDR1 is GTSNPN, CDR2 SVGIG (reference sequence). This CDR3 spans 15 amino acids. Trimming at V came to 2 bases and at J to 8 bases, leaving 12 bases not matched to a gene. The CDR3 bases are TGTGCCTGGAGTAACCTATTAAACAGGGGGCCCGGCTACACCTTC. This sequence encodes CAWSNLLNRGPGYTF.

The chain couples TRBV7-6 to TRBJ2-2, with 9 bases aligning to TRBD1. Germline trimming cut 5 bases from V and 4 bases from J; bases unmatched to any gene: 8. The CDR3 is 16 residues long. Germline-derived CDR1 and CDR2 are SGHVS and FNYEAQ. This chain's CDR3 is CASSLTGGAGTGELFF. In DNA, the CDR3 is TGTGCCAGCAGCCTAACAGGGGGCGCGGGCACCGGGGAGCTGTTTTTT.

The V and J genes are TRBV5-8 and TRBJ1-2, with TRBD1 identical over 8 bases. CDR3 length equals 16 residues. Trimming took 0 bases from V and 5 from J; bases not matched to a gene: 9. Germline V gene data show CDR1 as SGHTS and CDR2 as YDEGEE. This CDR3 reads CASSLGEQGAKYGYTF. CDR3 coding DNA: TGTGCCAGCAGCTTGGGTGAGCAGGGGGCGAAGTATGGCTACACCTTC. Variable domain in full (rest from reference TRBV5-8 and TRBJ1-2): EAGVTQSPTHLIKTRGQQATLRCSPISGHTSVYWYQQALGLGLQFLLWYDEGEERNRGNFPPRFSGRQFPNYSSELNVNALELEDSALYLCASSLGEQGAKYGYTFGSGTRLTVV.

The chain recombines TRBV5-4 with TRBJ1-1; D is possibly TRBD1 (6 bases). CDR1 is SGHNT, CDR2 YYREEE, per germline (reference sequence). V was shortened by 0 bases and J by 2 bases, with 14 bases between the two germline ends. This CDR3 spans 16 amino acids. CDR3 loop: CASSLALAGENTEAFF. CDR3 bases: TGTGCCAGCAGCTTGGCTCTGGCAGGGGAAAACACTGAAGCTTTCTTT.

This chain uses TRBV19 with TRBJ1-4; D might be TRBD1 (6 bases). V gave up 7 bases and J gave up 3 bases, with 9 bases separating them. This CDR3 spans 13 amino acids. Germline CDR1 and CDR2: LNHDA and SQIVND (reference sequence). The CDR3 sequence is CASKQGSNEKLFF. The CDR3 coding sequence is TGTGCCAGTAAGCAGGGGTCTAATGAAAAACTGTTTTTT.

This chain links TRBV6-2 or TRBV6-3 with TRBJ2-7, with TRBD1 matching over 7 bases. This CDR3 has 17 amino acids. Germline CDR1 and CDR2: MNHEY and SVGEGT. The ends lost 3 bases at V and 5 bases at J; junction bases unmatched: 16. CDR3 DNA: TGTGCCAGCAGTTATACCCCATTGGGACAGTTTACCAACGAGCAGTACTTC. This codes for CASSYTPLGQFTNEQYF.

The rearrangement links TRBV19 to TRBJ2-3, with TRBD2 matching over 10 bases. Germline lookup yields CDR1 LNHDA and CDR2 SQIVND (reference sequence). V shed 3 bases and J 2 bases; nucleotides not matched to a gene: 5. The CDR3 sequence is 16 residues long. CDR3 DNA: TGTGCCAGTAGTATTTTTAGCGGGGGGCCCACAGATACGCAGTATTTT. It codes for CASSIFSGGPTDTQYF.

CDR3 residues: CASSQETSGNTDTQYF. CDR3 coding DNA: TGCGCCAGCAGCCAAGAGACTAGCGGGAACACAGATACGCAGTATTTT. The chain combines TRBV4-1 with TRBJ2-3, with 11 bases aligning to TRBD2. Unmatched junction bases numbered 1, after V lost 0 bases and J lost 2 bases. The CDR3 is 16 residues long. Germline loops: CDR1 MGHRA, CDR2 YSYEKL.

Only one count was recorded for this clone. The J gene is TRBJ1-6, the V gene TRBV10-3, with 9 bases identical to TRBD1. The CDR3 spans 15 residues. V was clipped by 5 bases and J by 8 bases; unmatched bases: 7. Per germline, CDR1 ENHRY and CDR2 SYGVKD. CDR3 protein: CAISPGQGLDSPLHF. CDR3 in DNA: TGTGCCATCAGTCCGGGACAGGGCCTGGATTCACCCCTCCACTTT.

The rearrangement joins TRBV18 to TRBJ1-3; possible D gene TRBD1, 5 bases. V gave up 0 bases and J gave up 2 bases, with 11 bases separating them. Germline CDR1 is KGHSH and CDR2 is LQKENI. The CDR3 is 16 amino acids. The CDR3 nucleotides read TGTGCCAGCTCACCACCCTCAGGGAATGCTGGAAACACCATATATTTT. It specifies CASSPPSGNAGNTIYF.

CDR3 loop: CASQAVMNTEAFF. DNA of the CDR3: TGTGCCAGCCAGGCCGTAATGAACACTGAAGCTTTCTTT. This chain uses TRBV11-2 with TRBJ1-1; D is unresolved. The V end was cut by 8 bases, the J end by 0 bases, with 10 bases between. CDR3 size: 13 residues. Germline loops: CDR1 SGHAT, CDR2 FQNNGV.

The CDR3 DNA reads TGCGCCAGCAGCTTGTTCCCGGACAGGGACCGTACATCCTTGAACACTGAAGCTTTCTTT. It yields the protein CASSLFPDRDRTSLNTEAFF. The chain couples TRBV5-1 to TRBJ1-1; 8 positions match TRBD1. V shed 1 base, J shed 0 bases, and the junction held 17 bases outside the gene matches. CDR3 length: 20 residues. CDR1 is SGHRS and CDR2 is YFSETQ in the germline V gene.

This rearrangement joins TRBV2 to TRBJ2-2; TRBD1 might be the D (5 bases). Germline-derived CDR1 and CDR2 are SNHLY and FYNNEI. V was pared by 7 bases and J by 5 bases, with 20 bases between. CDR3 length: 16 amino acids. CDR3 nucleotide sequence: TGTGCCAGCACCGCCGGGCAGGGAAGGGGTACCGGGGAGCTGTTTTTT. It codes for CASTAGQGRGTGELFF. Full variable domain (missing parts from reference TRBV2 and TRBJ2-2): EPEVTQTPSHQVTQMGQEVILRCVPISNHLYFYWYRQILGQKVEFLVSFYNNEISEKSEIFDDQFSVERPDGSNFTLKIRSTKLEDSAMYFCASTAGQGRGTGELFFGEGSRLTVL.

In its sample, this clone is medium-sized. J is TRBJ2-1 and V is TRBV28; TRBD1 matches 9 bases. The CDR3 loop spans 16 amino acids. Germline-derived CDR1 and CDR2 are MDHEN and SYDVKM. V shed 6 bases and J 8 bases; nucleotides not matched to a gene: 14. As DNA, the CDR3 is TGTGCCAGCAGCTCCCTTCCGGGACAGGGCAAAGATGAGCAGTTCTTC. It codes for CASSSLPGQGKDEQFF.

This CDR3 reads CASSLPGTNNEQFF. The CDR3 DNA reads as TGTGCCAGCAGTTTACCCGGGACTAACAATGAGCAGTTCTTC. This chain connects TRBV27 to TRBJ2-1, with 7 bases matching TRBD2. The CDR3 spans 14 residues. The V gene's germline CDR1 is MNHEY and CDR2 SMNVEV (reference sequence). V lost 2 bases, J lost 5 bases, and 3 bases stayed unmatched.

The chain combines TRBV6-1 with TRBJ1-1; perhaps TRBD1 as D (5 bases). From germline, CDR1 is MNHNS and CDR2 SASEGT. V was cut by 1 base and J by 5 bases, with 14 bases left in between. This CDR3 spans 15 amino acids. CDR3 region: CASSEEGSRRTEAFF. Written as DNA, the CDR3 is TGTGCCAGCAGTGAAGAGGGGTCCCGAAGAACTGAAGCTTTCTTT.

The genes are TRBV12-3 or TRBV12-4 and TRBJ2-1, with 9 bases fitting TRBD1. Trimming took 5 bases from V and 10 from J; bases not matched to a gene: 3. This CDR3 region has 12 residues. CDR3 loop: CASSPGTGEQFF. The DNA for the CDR3 is TGTGCCAGCAGTCCGGGGACAGGGGAGCAGTTCTTC.

The chain has TRBV6-1 and TRBJ2-3, with D possibly matching TRBD2 (6 bases). V was trimmed by 5 bases and J by 7 bases, leaving 16 bases between them. The CDR3 has 14 amino acids. Per the germline V gene, CDR1 is MNHNS and CDR2 is SASEGT. CDR3 in amino acids: CASSLGLLSNTQYF. The CDR3 DNA sequence: TGTGCCAGCAGTTTGGGACTGCTTTCAAATACGCAGTATTTT.

The chain has TRBV5-1 and TRBJ2-1; 9 bases agree with TRBD2. This CDR3 comprises 17 residues. Germline CDR1 reads SGHRS; CDR2 reads YFSETQ. V lost 4 bases, J lost 8 bases, and 16 bases stayed unmatched. CDR3 in amino acids: CASSLARAGGQRDEQFF. CDR3 DNA sequence: TGCGCCAGCAGCCTCGCCCGCGCGGGGGGGCAGCGAGATGAGCAGTTCTTC.

V and J are TRBV5-1 and TRBJ1-6, with D unclear. Germline lookup yields CDR1 SGHRS and CDR2 YFSETQ. V shed 7 bases and J shed 7 bases, with 12 bases lying between them. The CDR3 extends over 13 amino acids. In DNA, the CDR3 is TGCGCCAGCGCACAGATACTCAATTCACCCCTCCACTTT. This translates into CASAQILNSPLHF.

This clone appeared a few times. The chain combines TRBV19 with TRBJ2-5, with D perhaps matching TRBD2 (6 bases). CDR3 length: 15 amino acids. Looked up from germline, CDR1 is LNHDA and CDR2 is SQIVND (reference sequence). V lost 1 base and J 3 bases, leaving 12 bases between the germline ends. The CDR3 region has the DNA TGTGCCAGTAGTATAGGACTAGGGATCGAAGAGACCCAGTACTTC. Encoded protein: CASSIGLGIEETQYF.